Sequencing of this T cell receptor beta chain was carried out in a study of T cell responses to AZD1222 COVID-19 vaccine. Notes on the study in general: Within unmutated variant regions lay the reported targets of nearly half of spike-specific TCRs. Just a handful of AZD1222 recipients tested seropositive at baseline.

As for this clone: Its target is unknown.

Generated by immunoSEQ multiplex PCR, the TCRdb table keeps only in-frame clones and is missing some. The sample consists of some 120,000 clones, over 75% of them appearing once. This sequence was found in an adult in good health. The sample here was peripheral blood, taken on day 0 of MenACWY control vaccination.

The CDR3 protein is CASSSIALGRRNTIYF. CDR3 in DNA: TGTGCCAGCAGCAGCATCGCACTGGGGAGGAGAAACACCATATATTTT. The chain links TRBV28 to TRBJ1-3; D is uncertain. The CDR3 is made up of 16 amino acids. In germline, CDR1 is MDHEN, CDR2 SYDVKM. The ends were cut back, 6 bases at V and 5 bases at J, with 20 bases in the middle.